The 15 T cell receptor beta chains below come from one sample, sequenced in a study of untreated major depressive disorder. Whole-study findings and limits: CD4+ T cells from depressed patients used TRBV05-01 (Vbeta 5.1) more often than controls.

Method: immunoSEQ multiplex PCR; TCRdb's copy keeps in-frame clones and lacks some. This table has some 13,000 clones, about 89% appearing once. No antigen is known for these receptors. Sequenced material: CD4+ T cells from PBMCs. Receptor source: a woman between 25 and 40 years old with major depressive disorder.

The V call is TRBV30, the J call TRBJ1-5, with 10 bases lining up with TRBD1. This CDR3 contains 21 residues. CDR1 and CDR2 (germline): GTSNPN, SVGIG (reference sequence). The J segment lost 0 bases and the V segment lost 8 bases, leaving 25 bases of the junction unmatched. As DNA, the CDR3 is TGTGCCGGGATCCGGACAGGGGGTCATGGACGTAGATTGTATAGCAATCAGCCCCAGCATTTT. Translated: CAGIRTGGHGRRLYSNQPQHF. Full variable domain (rest looked up from reference TRBV30 and TRBJ1-5): SQTIHQWPATLVQPVGSPLSLECTVEGTSNPNLYWYRQAAGRGLQLLFYSVGIGQISSEVPQNLSASRPQDRQFILSSKKLLLSDSGFYLCAGIRTGGHGRRLYSNQPQHFGDGTRLSIL.

V is TRBV30 and J is TRBJ1-3; a possible D gene is TRBD1 (5 bases). This CDR3 comprises 13 residues. Trimming cost V 0 bases and J 7 bases, with 10 bases left between them. Germline values: CDR1 GTSNPN, CDR2 SVGIG (reference sequence). The CDR3 nucleotides are TGTGCCTGGAGTGTAAGCAGGGCTAACACCATATATTTT. Protein product: CAWSVSRANTIYF.

This clone showed up just once. The V gene is TRBV30, the J gene TRBJ2-1, with 9 bases aligning to TRBD2. This CDR3 region has 15 residues. From germline, CDR1 is GTSNPN and CDR2 SVGIG (reference sequence). Trimming removed 2 bases from V and 9 bases from J; junction bases left unmatched: 11. This CDR3 is CAWSRVGGRAGEQFF. CDR3 DNA: TGTGCCTGGAGTCGTGTTGGCGGGAGGGCCGGTGAGCAGTTCTTC. The whole variable domain, remainder taken from reference TRBV30 and TRBJ2-1, is SQTIHQWPATLVQPVGSPLSLECTVEGTSNPNLYWYRQAAGRGLQLLFYSVGIGQISSEVPQNLSASRPQDRQFILSSKKLLLSDSGFYLCAWSRVGGRAGEQFFGPGTRLTVL.

The gene calls are TRBV11-3 and TRBJ2-2; tentatively, D is TRBD2 (6 bases). The germline CDR1 and CDR2 sequences are SGHNT and YENEEA. V lost 1 base and J 1 base, leaving 10 bases between the germline ends. CDR3 size: 16 residues. CDR3: CASSLVGGKNTGELFF. The CDR3 DNA follows: TGTGCCAGCAGCTTAGTAGGAGGGAAGAACACCGGGGAGCTGTTTTTT.

The rearrangement joins TRBV9 to TRBJ2-7; TRBD2 matches at 10 bases. This CDR3 contains 14 residues. Germline V lookup: CDR1 SGDLS, CDR2 YYNGEE. The ends lost 0 bases at V and 3 bases at J; junction bases unmatched: 0. The CDR3, as DNA: TGTGCCAGCAGCGTAGGGACTAGCGGCTACGAGCAGTACTTC. It yields the protein CASSVGTSGYEQYF.

V is TRBV19 and J is TRBJ1-1; TRBD1 aligns across 8 bases. CDR3 length: 16 residues. The ends lost 4 bases at V and 1 base at J; junction bases unmatched: 8. Germline CDR1 and CDR2: LNHDA and SQIVND (reference sequence). The DNA of the CDR3 is TGTGCCAGTAGTAGCGAGCTCAGGGGGCCGAACACTGAAGCTTTCTTT. Translated: CASSSELRGPNTEAFF.

The chain links TRBV5-4 to TRBJ1-1; 7 bases are a match to TRBD1. CDR3 length: 13 residues. Per the germline V gene, CDR1 is SGHNT and CDR2 is YYREEE (reference sequence). Germline trimming cut 3 bases from V and 4 bases from J; bases unmatched to any gene: 3. The CDR3 bases are TGTGCCAGCAGCTACGACAGGGCCACTGAAGCTTTCTTT. This sequence encodes CASSYDRATEAFF. Based on the CDR3 plus reference TRBV5-4 and TRBJ1-1, the full variable domain is ETGVTQSPTHLIKTRGQQVTLRCSSQSGHNTVSWYQQALGQGPQFIFQYYREEENGRGNFPPRFSGLQFPNYSSELNVNALELDDSALYLCASSYDRATEAFFGQGTRLTVV.

To note about this clone: The same CDR3 arises from other DNA sequences in this sample as well. CDR3 loop: CASRGTVATNEKLFF. As DNA, the CDR3 is TGCGCCAGCAGGGGGACCGTTGCAACTAATGAAAAACTGTTTTTT. The V call is TRBV5-1, the J call TRBJ1-4; tentatively, D is TRBD1 (5 bases). V lost 5 bases, J lost 0 bases, and 11 bases lay in between. The CDR3 is 15 amino acids. Germline values: CDR1 SGHRS, CDR2 YFSETQ.

The V call is TRBV5-8, the J call TRBJ1-2; D ambiguous. The CDR3 has 12 residues. The V and J ends lost 4 bases and 3 bases respectively, with 7 bases between them. Germline values: CDR1 SGHTS, CDR2 YDEGEE. CDR3 amino acids: CASSLRDYGYTF. The CDR3 region has the DNA TGTGCCAGCAGCCTTAGAGACTATGGCTACACCTTC. The entire variable domain, with the rest obtained from reference TRBV5-8 and TRBJ1-2, is as follows: EAGVTQSPTHLIKTRGQQATLRCSPISGHTSVYWYQQALGLGLQFLLWYDEGEERNRGNFPPRFSGRQFPNYSSELNVNALELEDSALYLCASSLRDYGYTFGSGTRLTVV.

The gene calls are TRBV18 and TRBJ1-5; no reliable D call. The V end was cut by 0 bases, the J end by 2 bases, with 14 bases between. The CDR3 extends over 17 amino acids. Germline assignment: CDR1 KGHSH and CDR2 LQKENI. The DNA for the CDR3 is TGTGCCAGCTCACCACCTCGGGGTTACCAGGGCAATCAGCCCCAGCATTTT. This encodes CASSPPRGYQGNQPQHF.

The chain is built from TRBV5-4 and TRBJ2-7; D gene unclear. The CDR3 is made up of 15 amino acids. Germline V gene sequence: CDR1 SGHNT, CDR2 YYREEE (reference sequence). Trimming removed 4 bases from V and 0 bases from J, with 14 bases in between. The CDR3 bases are TGTGCCAGCAGCGATGTGCGGCTGAGCTCCTACGAGCAGTACTTC. Its translation: CASSDVRLSSYEQYF.

J is TRBJ2-1 and V is TRBV5-1, with D unclear. Trimming stripped 2 bases from V and 12 bases from J, with 21 bases between. Looked up from germline, CDR1 is SGHRS and CDR2 is YFSETQ. The CDR3 has 15 residues. CDR3 sequence (DNA): TGCGCCAGCAGCTTAAGAGTTCTTGGCCAGTCCCTGCAGTTCTTC. The encoded protein is CASSLRVLGQSLQFF. Full variable domain (remainder filled in from reference TRBV5-1 and TRBJ2-1): KAGVTQTPRYLIKTRGQQVTLSCSPISGHRSVSWYQQTPGQGLQFLFEYFSETQRNKGNFPGRFSGRQFSNSRSEMNVSTLELGDSALYLCASSLRVLGQSLQFFGPGTRLTVL.

The J gene is TRBJ1-2, the V gene TRBV5-1, with D perhaps matching TRBD1 (5 bases). The CDR3 is 15 residues long. Trimming took 1 base from V and 3 from J, leaving 13 bases between them. Per the germline V gene, CDR1 is SGHRS and CDR2 is YFSETQ. CDR3 loop: CASSLSRGSDYGYTF. CDR3 nucleotides: TGCGCCAGCAGCTTGTCCCGGGGCTCGGACTATGGCTACACCTTC.

The chain has TRBV6-1 and TRBJ2-5; maybe TRBD1 (5 bases). The CDR3 is 17 amino acids. Trimming left V 0 bases short and J 1 base short, with 15 bases between. Germline CDR1 is MNHNS and CDR2 is SASEGT. Here the CDR3 reads CASSEAGVWGLQETQYF. DNA for the CDR3: TGTGCCAGCAGTGAAGCTGGTGTTTGGGGCCTCCAAGAGACCCAGTACTTC.

V and J are TRBV9 and TRBJ2-3, with D unclear. Trimming left V 0 bases short and J 2 bases short, with 13 bases between. Germline V lookup: CDR1 SGDLS, CDR2 YYNGEE. The CDR3 is made up of 16 amino acids. The CDR3 loop is CASSVVTEAITDTQYF. The CDR3 DNA sequence: TGTGCCAGCAGCGTAGTTACAGAGGCGATCACAGATACGCAGTATTTT. The entire variable domain, with the rest obtained from reference TRBV9 and TRBJ2-3, is as follows: DSGVTQTPKHLITATGQRVTLRCSPRSGDLSVYWYQQSLDQGLQFLIQYYNGEERAKGNILERFSAQQFPDLHSELNLSSLELGDSALYFCASSVVTEAITDTQYFGPGTRLTVL.